This T cell receptor (beta chain) emerged from a study of control samples from healthy donors and cancer patients. Libraries were prepared by immunoSEQ multiplex PCR; TCRdb keeps only in-frame clonotypes and omits some of them. The repertoire holds 100,000 to 150,000 clones, with roughly 92% as singletons. CDR3 length equals 16 residues. Germline V CDR1 and CDR2: SEHNR, FQNEAQ (reference sequence). Trimming took 5 bases from V and 4 from J, leaving 20 bases between them. This rearrangement joins TRBV7-9 to TRBJ1-2; no definite D call. Specimen: blood. This clonotype originated in a man aged 18 to 29 in good health. The CDR3 protein is CASSPPVGVDLYGYTF. CDR3 DNA: TGTGCCAGCAGCCCCCCTGTAGGCGTGGACCTCTATGGCTACACCTTC.